The present T cell receptor beta chain was sequenced within a study of blood T cell repertoires in COVID-19 (dated by TCRdb to about 2020). Background on the whole study: Samples covering the acute and convalescent phases of COVID-19 were provided by collaborators in the United States, Italy and Spain. A de-identified subject ID, COVID-19 status, age in years and sex were almost always included in the sample metadata. The dataset comprised deeply sampled blood TCRbeta repertoires from subjects exposed to, actively infected with, or recovered from COVID-19. The prospective study material was composed of cDNA or gDNA derived from T cells, B-cell-depleted T cells, or PBMCs. The repertoires were released in a freely available public database intended as a resource for research on the immune response to SARS-CoV-2. Where available, HLA class I and class II types were obtained from metadata supplied by the sample provider rather than from assay-based typing. Samples came from the ongoing ImmuneRACE study (first 160 participants) plus 1,254 subjects from 6 global collaborators.

What the authors observed across the whole study: How much clinical and demographic metadata was included differed by source and by participant, and the metadata was provided uncurated.

Collaborating institutions collected whole blood in K2EDTA tubes following their own protocols. For TCRbeta analysis, collaborators shipped samples in one of three forms: frozen whole blood, isolated PBMCs, or DNA extracted from either of those sample types. TCRbeta CDR3 regions were amplified from genomic DNA using the immunoSEQ Assay, a bias-controlled multiplex PCR. The paper's data handling went like this. The number of nucleated cells in each sample was estimated from the amplification of reference gene primers within the assay. To quantify the absolute abundance of each unique TCRbeta CDR3 rearrangement, sequence reads were collapsed and filtered. For each sample, productive Simpson clonality was calculated as the square root of Simpson's diversity index over productive rearrangements. This immuneACCESS table, as held by TCRdb, lists in-frame sequences with V and J called but not all clones. Of the missing ones, under half trace to an unresolved V gene in checked studies; the others have no known cause. V and J calls and clone size follow that table, whereas D and trimming were derived from the DNA. The sample table contains some 400,000 clones; only one count was recorded for roughly four fifths of them. The ten biggest clones cover 1.1% of the sample.

Including the terminal cysteine and phenylalanine, the CDR3 comprises 14 residues. Only the CDR3 part of the read is kept: 42 bases, read in frame from the first base. Per the germline V gene, ENHRY is the CDR1 and SYGVKD is the CDR2. V gives up 10 bases and J gives up 0 bases, and the segment between their germline ends measures 12 bases. In this sample, this clone turned up a few times. Its recognized antigen is unknown. There are no base qualities to consult, and no much larger clone falls within one base. Sequencing was performed on peripheral blood. The clonotype comes from a human donor with acute or convalescent COVID-19. The donor label of this sample is uncertain. This chain joins TRBV10-3 to TRBJ1-4; tentative D gene TRBD1, with 5 bases matching. For the CDR3, the sequence is CATARGATNEKLFF. The bases read TGTGCCACCGCTAGGGGTGCAACTAATGAAAAACTGTTTTTT.